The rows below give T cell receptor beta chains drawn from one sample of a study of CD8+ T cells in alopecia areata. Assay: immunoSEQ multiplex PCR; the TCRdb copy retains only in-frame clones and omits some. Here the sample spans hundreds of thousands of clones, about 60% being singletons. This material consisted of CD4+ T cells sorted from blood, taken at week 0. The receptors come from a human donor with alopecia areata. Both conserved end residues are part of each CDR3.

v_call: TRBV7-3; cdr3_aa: CASSLGEPGLKATDTQYF
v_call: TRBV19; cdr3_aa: CATGRDSIKEQFF
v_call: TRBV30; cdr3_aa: CAWSFMEQRGSYTF
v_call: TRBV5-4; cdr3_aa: CASSSDRAGYGYTF
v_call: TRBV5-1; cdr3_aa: CASSPDRGQESPLHF
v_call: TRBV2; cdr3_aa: CASNRDTGTDTQYF
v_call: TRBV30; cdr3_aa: CAWNYRGEQYF
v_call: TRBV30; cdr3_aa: CAWSKTYSYEQYF
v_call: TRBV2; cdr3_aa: CASSQNIQYF
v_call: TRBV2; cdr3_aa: CASSVNRGEQYF
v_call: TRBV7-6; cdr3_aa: CASSSTPETQYF
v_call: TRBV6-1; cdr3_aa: CAGGKRNTEAFF
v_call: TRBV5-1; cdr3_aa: CASSSNPAASYNEQFF
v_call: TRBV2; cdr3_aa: CASTGTAYEQYF
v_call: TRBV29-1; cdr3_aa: CSVEFALGIQYF
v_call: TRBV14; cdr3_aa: CASSLLAGTGELFF
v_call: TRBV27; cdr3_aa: CASSFSRAQAGTDTQYF
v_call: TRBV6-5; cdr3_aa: CASSSRDGYTF
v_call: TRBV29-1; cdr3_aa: CSARTQGRGTLHF
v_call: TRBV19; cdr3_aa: CASSPTQQGRETQYF
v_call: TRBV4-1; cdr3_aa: CASSRQGGDTGELFF
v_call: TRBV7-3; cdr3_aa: CASSLRPGPGELFF
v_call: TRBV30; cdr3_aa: CACSAGRFYEQYF
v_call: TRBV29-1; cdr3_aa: CSVEGLAGVGTDTQYF
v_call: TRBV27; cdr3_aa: CASSLSGFVGDEQYF
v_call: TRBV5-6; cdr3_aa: CASSFKREAQSNTQYF
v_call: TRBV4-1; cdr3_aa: CASSQRTGAPSSYEQYF
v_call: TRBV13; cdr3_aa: CASSLAGRRGGYTF
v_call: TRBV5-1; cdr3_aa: CASSLPGGANYGYTF
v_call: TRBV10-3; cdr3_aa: CAISEDLLASYEQYF
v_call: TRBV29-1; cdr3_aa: CSVEPTMGQPQHF
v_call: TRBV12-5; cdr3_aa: CASGRTGGDRANEQFF
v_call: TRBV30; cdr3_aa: CAWAQSHEQFF
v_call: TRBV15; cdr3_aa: CATSTGGAGNTIYF
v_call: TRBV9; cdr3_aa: CASSVGLAGETQYF
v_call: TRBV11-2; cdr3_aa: CASSPAPGTGIFEQYF
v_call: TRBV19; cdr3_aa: CASTFGSSNQPQHF
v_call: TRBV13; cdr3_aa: CASSPYRLAGDTPQYF
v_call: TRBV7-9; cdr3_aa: CASSSTRGLTTNYEQYF
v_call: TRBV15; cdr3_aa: CATSRGVRTSGSGEQYF
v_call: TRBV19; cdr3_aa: CASSSGREAYEQYF
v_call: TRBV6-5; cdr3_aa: CASKGQGAGANVLTF
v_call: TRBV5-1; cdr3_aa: CASSPRTDLTEAFF
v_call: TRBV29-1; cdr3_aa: CSVEFSGNEQYF
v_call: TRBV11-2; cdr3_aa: CASSLTVQGSYEQYF